Here is one T cell receptor beta chain with its context. Some clones are missing from TCRdb's copy, which holds only in-frame ones; the method was immunoSEQ multiplex PCR. The sample has over 450,000 clones; around 78% are singletons. This sample stems from a study of shared T cell receptors in the human thymus. The germline V gene encodes CDR1 GTSNPN and CDR2 SVGIG (reference sequence). This CDR3 contains 15 residues. This sample also appeared in a second study, on human thymus T cells. That report notes: The people who donated were healthy Finnish babies having corrective surgery for congenital heart defects. Gene usage (both V and J) appeared biased in thymic and blood repertoires.

The sequenced sample consisted of thymocytes. The clonotype originates from a boy younger than two with a congenital heart defect. The genes are TRBV30 and TRBJ2-5; 7 nucleotides match TRBD2. The J call may not be correct, given that the DNA end is closer to TRBJ2-7. CDR3 sequence: CAWSAQLAIAYEQYF. DNA of the CDR3: TGTGCCTGGAGTGCCCAACTAGCGATCGCCTACGAGCAGTACTTC.